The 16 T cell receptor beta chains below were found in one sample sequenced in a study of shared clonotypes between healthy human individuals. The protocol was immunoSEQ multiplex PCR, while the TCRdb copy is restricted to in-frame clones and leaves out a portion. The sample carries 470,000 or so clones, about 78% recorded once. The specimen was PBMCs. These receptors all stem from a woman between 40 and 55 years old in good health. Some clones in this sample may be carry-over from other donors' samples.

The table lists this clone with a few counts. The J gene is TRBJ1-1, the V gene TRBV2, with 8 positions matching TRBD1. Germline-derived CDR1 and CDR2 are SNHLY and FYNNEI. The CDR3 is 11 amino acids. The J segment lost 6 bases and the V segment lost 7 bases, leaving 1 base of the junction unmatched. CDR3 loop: CASTGGAEAFF. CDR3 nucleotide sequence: TGTGCCAGCACAGGGGGCGCTGAAGCTTTCTTT. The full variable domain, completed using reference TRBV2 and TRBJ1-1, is EPEVTQTPSHQVTQMGQEVILRCVPISNHLYFYWYRQILGQKVEFLVSFYNNEISEKSEIFDDQFSVERPDGSNFTLKIRSTKLEDSAMYFCASTGGAEAFFGQGTRLTVV.

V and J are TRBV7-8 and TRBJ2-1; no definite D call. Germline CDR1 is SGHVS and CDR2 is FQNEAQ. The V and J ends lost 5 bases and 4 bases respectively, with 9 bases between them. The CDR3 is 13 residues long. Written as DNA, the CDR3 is TGTGCCAGCAGCGTTTACGGTTACAATGAGCAGTTCTTC. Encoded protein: CASSVYGYNEQFF.

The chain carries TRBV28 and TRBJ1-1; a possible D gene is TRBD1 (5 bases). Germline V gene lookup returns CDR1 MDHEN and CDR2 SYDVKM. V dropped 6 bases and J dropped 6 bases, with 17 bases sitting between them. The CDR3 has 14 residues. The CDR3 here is CASSPGGWVAEAFF. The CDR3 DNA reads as TGTGCCAGCAGCCCCGGGGGTTGGGTAGCTGAAGCTTTCTTT.

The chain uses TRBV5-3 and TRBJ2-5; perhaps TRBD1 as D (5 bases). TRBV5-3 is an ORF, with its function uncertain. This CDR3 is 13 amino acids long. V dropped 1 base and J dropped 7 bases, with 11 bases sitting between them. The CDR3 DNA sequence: TGTGCCAGAAGCTTGAGGGGCGGCGGGACCCAGTACTTC. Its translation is CARSLRGGGTQYF.

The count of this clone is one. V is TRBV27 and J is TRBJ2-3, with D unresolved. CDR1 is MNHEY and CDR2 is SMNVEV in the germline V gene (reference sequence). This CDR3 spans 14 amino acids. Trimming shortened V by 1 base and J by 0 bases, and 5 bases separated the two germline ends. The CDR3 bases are TGTGCCAGCAGTTTATACAGCAGCACAGATACGCAGTATTTT. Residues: CASSLYSSTDTQYF.

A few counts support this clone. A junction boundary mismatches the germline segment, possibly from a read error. For the CDR3, the DNA is TGCAGCGGAGAAGGACTAGCTACAGAGAGCCAGTACTTC. This gives the protein CSGEGLATESQYF. This rearrangement joins TRBV29-1 to TRBJ2-5, with 8 bases that match TRBD2. This CDR3 has 13 amino acids. Germline assignment: CDR1 SQVTM and CDR2 ANQGSEA.

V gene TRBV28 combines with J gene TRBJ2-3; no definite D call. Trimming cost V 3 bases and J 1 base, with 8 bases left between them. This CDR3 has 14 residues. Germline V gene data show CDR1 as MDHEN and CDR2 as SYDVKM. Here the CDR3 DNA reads TGTGCCAGCAGTTTTCTTTCCGGCACAGATACGCAGTATTTT. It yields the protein CASSFLSGTDTQYF.

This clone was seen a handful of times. The DNA for the CDR3 is TGTGCCAGCAGTGAAGTCATCTATGAGCAGTTCTTC. This codes for CASSEVIYEQFF. The gene calls are TRBV6-1 and TRBJ2-1; D gene uncertain. The CDR3 is 12 residues long. Looked up from germline, CDR1 is MNHNS and CDR2 is SASEGT. The germline V and J ends were trimmed by 1 base and 8 bases, with 6 bases remaining between them.

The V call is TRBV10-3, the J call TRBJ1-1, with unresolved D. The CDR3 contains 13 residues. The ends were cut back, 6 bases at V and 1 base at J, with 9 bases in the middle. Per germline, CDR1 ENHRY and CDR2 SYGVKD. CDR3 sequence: CAISGVGNTEAFF. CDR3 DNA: TGTGCCATCAGCGGGGTCGGGAACACTGAAGCTTTCTTT.

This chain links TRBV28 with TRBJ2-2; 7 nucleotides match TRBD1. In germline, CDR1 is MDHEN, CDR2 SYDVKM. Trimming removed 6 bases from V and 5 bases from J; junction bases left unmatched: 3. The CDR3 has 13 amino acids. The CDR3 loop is CASRGTATGELFF. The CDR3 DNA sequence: TGTGCCAGCAGGGGGACAGCAACCGGGGAGCTGTTTTTT.

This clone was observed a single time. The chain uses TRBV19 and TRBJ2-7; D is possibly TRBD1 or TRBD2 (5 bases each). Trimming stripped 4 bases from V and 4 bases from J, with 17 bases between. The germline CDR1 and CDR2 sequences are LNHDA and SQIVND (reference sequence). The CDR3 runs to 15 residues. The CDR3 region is CASSTGTKAPYEQYF. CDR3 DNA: TGTGCCAGTAGTACCGGGACCAAGGCCCCTTACGAGCAGTACTTC.

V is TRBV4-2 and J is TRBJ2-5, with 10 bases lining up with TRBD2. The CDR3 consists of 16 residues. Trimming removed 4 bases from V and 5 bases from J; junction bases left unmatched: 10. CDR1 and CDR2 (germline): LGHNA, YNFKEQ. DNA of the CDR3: TGTGCCAGCAGCCTTCCGGGCCTAGCGGGAGCGGAGACCCAGTACTTC. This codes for CASSLPGLAGAETQYF.

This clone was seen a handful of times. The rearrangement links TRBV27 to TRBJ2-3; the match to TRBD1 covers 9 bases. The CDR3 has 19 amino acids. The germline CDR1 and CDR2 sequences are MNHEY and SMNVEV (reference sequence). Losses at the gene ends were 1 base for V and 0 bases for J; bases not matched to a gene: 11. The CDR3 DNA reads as TGTGCCAGCAGTTTATTCGGGACAGGGACACCGTATAGCACAGATACGCAGTATTTT. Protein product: CASSLFGTGTPYSTDTQYF.

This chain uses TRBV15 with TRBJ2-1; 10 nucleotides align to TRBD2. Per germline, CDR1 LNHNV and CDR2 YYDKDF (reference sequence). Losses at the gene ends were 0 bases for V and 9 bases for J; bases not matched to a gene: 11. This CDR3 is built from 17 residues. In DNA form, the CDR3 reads TGTGCCACCAGCAGAGATCGGGCTAGCGGGAGAGGAGGTGAGCAGTTCTTC. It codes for CATSRDRASGRGGEQFF.

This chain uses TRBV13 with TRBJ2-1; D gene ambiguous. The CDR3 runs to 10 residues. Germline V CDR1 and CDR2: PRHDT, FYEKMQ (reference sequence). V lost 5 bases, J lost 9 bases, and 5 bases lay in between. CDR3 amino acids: CASSKGEQFF. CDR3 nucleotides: TGTGCCAGCAGCAAAGGTGAGCAGTTCTTC.

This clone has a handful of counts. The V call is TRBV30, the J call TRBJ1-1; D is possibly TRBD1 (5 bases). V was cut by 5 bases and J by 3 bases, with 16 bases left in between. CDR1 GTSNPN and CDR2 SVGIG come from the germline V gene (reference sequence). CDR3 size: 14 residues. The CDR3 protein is CAWGALAMDTEAFF. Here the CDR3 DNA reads TGTGCCTGGGGGGCTTTAGCAATGGACACTGAAGCTTTCTTT.